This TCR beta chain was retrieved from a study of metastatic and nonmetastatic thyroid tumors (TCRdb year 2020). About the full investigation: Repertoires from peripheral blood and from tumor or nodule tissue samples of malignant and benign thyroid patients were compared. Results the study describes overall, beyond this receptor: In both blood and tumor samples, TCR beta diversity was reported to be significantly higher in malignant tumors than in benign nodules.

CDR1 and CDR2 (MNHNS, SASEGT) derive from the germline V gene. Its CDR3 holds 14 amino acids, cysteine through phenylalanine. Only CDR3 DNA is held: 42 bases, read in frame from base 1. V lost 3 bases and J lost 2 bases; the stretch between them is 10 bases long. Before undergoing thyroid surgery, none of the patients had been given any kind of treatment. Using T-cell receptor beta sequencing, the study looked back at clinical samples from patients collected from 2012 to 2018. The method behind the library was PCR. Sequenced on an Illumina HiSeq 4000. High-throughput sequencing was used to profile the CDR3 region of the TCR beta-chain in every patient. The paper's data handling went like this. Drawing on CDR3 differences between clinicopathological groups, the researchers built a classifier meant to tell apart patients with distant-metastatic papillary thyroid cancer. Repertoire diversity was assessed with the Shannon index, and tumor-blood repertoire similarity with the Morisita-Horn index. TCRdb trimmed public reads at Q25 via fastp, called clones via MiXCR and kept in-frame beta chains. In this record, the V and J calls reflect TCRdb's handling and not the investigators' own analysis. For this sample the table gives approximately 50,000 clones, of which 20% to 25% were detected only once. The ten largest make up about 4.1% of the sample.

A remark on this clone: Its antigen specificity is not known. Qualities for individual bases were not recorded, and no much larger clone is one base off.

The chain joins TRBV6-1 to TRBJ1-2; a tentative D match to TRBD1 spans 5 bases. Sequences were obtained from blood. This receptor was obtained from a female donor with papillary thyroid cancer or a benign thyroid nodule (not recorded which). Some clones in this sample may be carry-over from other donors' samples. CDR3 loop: CASSDAPGNYGYTF. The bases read TGTGCCAGCAGTGACGCTCCAGGGAACTATGGCTACACCTTC.